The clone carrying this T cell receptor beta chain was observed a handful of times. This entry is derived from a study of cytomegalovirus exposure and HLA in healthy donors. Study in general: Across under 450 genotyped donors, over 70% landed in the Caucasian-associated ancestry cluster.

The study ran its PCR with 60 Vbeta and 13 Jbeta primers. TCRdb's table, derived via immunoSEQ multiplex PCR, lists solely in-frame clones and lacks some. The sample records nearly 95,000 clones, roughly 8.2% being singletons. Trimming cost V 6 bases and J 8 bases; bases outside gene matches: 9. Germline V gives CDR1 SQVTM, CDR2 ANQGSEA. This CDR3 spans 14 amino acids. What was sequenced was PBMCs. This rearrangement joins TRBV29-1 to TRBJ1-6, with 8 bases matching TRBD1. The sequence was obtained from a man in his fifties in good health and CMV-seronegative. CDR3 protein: CSVRPGGSDSPLHF. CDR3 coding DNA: TGCAGCGTCCGTCCAGGGGGCTCAGATTCACCCCTCCACTTT. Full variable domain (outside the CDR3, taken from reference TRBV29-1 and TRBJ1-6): SAVISQKPSRDICQRGTSLTIQCQVDSQVTMMFWYRQQPGQSLTLIATANQGSEATYESGFVIDKFPISRPNLTFSTLTVSNMSPEDSSIYLCSVRPGGSDSPLHFGNGTRLTVT.